A single sample is the source of the 10 T cell receptor beta chains below, sequenced in a study of cytomegalovirus exposure and HLA in healthy donors. Amplification used 60 Vbeta primers and 13 Jbeta primers. Assay used: immunoSEQ multiplex PCR; TCRdb lists only in-frame clones, some missing. The repertoire consists of tens of thousands of clones, with 75% occurring once and the leading ten covering roughly 2%. The sequenced sample consisted of PBMCs. These receptors were obtained from a man between 40 and 49 years old in good health and CMV-seronegative.

J is TRBJ2-7 and V is TRBV28; 8 positions agree with TRBD1. The V gene's germline CDR1 is MDHEN and CDR2 SYDVKM. The ends lost 9 bases at V and 2 bases at J; junction bases unmatched: 9. The CDR3 totals 14 residues. The CDR3 DNA sequence: TGTGCCAGTCAGGGGGCAGGGGGAGCCTACGAGCAGTACTTC. It encodes CASQGAGGAYEQYF. Supplemented by reference TRBV28 and TRBJ2-7, the full variable domain reads DVKVTQSSRYLVKRTGEKVFLECVQDMDHENMFWYRQDPGLGLRLIYFSYDVKMKEKGDIPEGYSVSREKKERFSLILESASTNQTSMYLCASQGAGGAYEQYFGPGTRLTVT.

This chain links TRBV6-5 with TRBJ2-1; D is possibly TRBD2 (6 bases). With 4 bases removed from V and 7 bases from J, the gap between germline ends came to 14 bases. The CDR3 runs 14 residues. Germline loops: CDR1 MNHEY, CDR2 SVGAGI. The CDR3 protein is CASSLEAGWNEQFF. Here the CDR3 DNA reads TGTGCCAGCAGTTTGGAGGCGGGGTGGAATGAGCAGTTCTTC.

The chain is built from TRBV28 and TRBJ2-1; the match to TRBD1 covers 10 bases. Germline V gene lookup returns CDR1 MDHEN and CDR2 SYDVKM. This CDR3 comprises 13 residues. J lost 7 bases, V lost 11 bases, and 8 bases had no gene match. The CDR3 is CACCRTGGNEQFF. The DNA for the CDR3 is TGTGCCTGCTGCAGGACAGGGGGGAATGAGCAGTTCTTC.

The chain joins TRBV19 to TRBJ1-5; 9 bases line up with TRBD1. The CDR3 has 16 amino acids. V gave up 8 bases and J gave up 3 bases; unmatched junction bases: 11. Germline CDR1 LNHDA, CDR2 SQIVND (reference sequence). CDR3 region: CASGGGDRVPNQPQHF. The DNA of the CDR3 is TGTGCCAGTGGGGGTGGGGACAGGGTCCCCAATCAGCCCCAGCATTTT.

This clone was counted between two and nine times. The chain uses TRBV6-1 and TRBJ2-7; a possible D gene is TRBD1 (6 bases). This CDR3 is 12 amino acids long. CDR1 and CDR2 from the germline V gene are MNHNS and SASEGT. Between the trimmed V and J ends, which lost 8 bases and 5 bases, there was a span of 13 bases. CDR3 amino acids: CASEGDIHEQYF. The CDR3 DNA reads TGTGCCAGCGAGGGGGATATCCACGAGCAGTACTTC.

The genes are TRBV28 and TRBJ1-2; unclear D gene. CDR3 length: 12 residues. With 2 bases removed from V and 2 bases from J, the gap between germline ends came to 3 bases. Germline V lookup: CDR1 MDHEN, CDR2 SYDVKM. CDR3 region: CASSLRNYGYTF. CDR3 in DNA: TGTGCCAGCAGTTTACGGAACTATGGCTACACCTTC.

This rearrangement joins TRBV13 to TRBJ2-5; no reliable D call. V gave up 4 bases and J gave up 5 bases, with 14 bases separating them. The germline CDR1 and CDR2 sequences are PRHDT and FYEKMQ (reference sequence). This CDR3 comprises 14 residues. This CDR3 is CASSSAARMETQYF. CDR3 nucleotides: TGTGCCAGCAGCTCCGCGGCGAGGATGGAGACCCAGTACTTC.

This chain links TRBV19 with TRBJ1-5; 9 nucleotides agree with TRBD1. This CDR3 contains 15 residues. Germline lookup yields CDR1 LNHDA and CDR2 SQIVND (reference sequence). Losses at the gene ends were 2 bases for V and 5 bases for J; bases not matched to a gene: 4. Here the CDR3 reads CASSIQTGGYQPQHF. CDR3 nucleotides: TGTGCCAGTAGTATACAGACAGGGGGATATCAGCCCCAGCATTTT.

This clone has only a few counts. The chain couples TRBV5-1 to TRBJ1-3, with TRBD1 matching 7 bases. The CDR3 consists of 15 residues. Germline V CDR1 and CDR2: SGHRS, YFSETQ. The V segment lost 1 base and the J segment 4 bases; nucleotides outside the gene matches: 5. CDR3 DNA: TGCGCCAGCAGCTTGATAGGGGGCACGGGAAACACCATATATTTT. Encoded protein: CASSLIGGTGNTIYF.

The V call is TRBV2, the J call TRBJ2-7, with TRBD2 matching 7 bases. The CDR3 length is 15 residues. Germline V gene lookup returns CDR1 SNHLY and CDR2 FYNNEI. The V segment lost 6 bases and the J segment 2 bases; nucleotides outside the gene matches: 10. Here the CDR3 DNA reads TGTGCCAGCAGGGGGAGGGGATCATCCCCCTACGAGCAGTACTTC. Translation: CASRGRGSSPYEQYF.